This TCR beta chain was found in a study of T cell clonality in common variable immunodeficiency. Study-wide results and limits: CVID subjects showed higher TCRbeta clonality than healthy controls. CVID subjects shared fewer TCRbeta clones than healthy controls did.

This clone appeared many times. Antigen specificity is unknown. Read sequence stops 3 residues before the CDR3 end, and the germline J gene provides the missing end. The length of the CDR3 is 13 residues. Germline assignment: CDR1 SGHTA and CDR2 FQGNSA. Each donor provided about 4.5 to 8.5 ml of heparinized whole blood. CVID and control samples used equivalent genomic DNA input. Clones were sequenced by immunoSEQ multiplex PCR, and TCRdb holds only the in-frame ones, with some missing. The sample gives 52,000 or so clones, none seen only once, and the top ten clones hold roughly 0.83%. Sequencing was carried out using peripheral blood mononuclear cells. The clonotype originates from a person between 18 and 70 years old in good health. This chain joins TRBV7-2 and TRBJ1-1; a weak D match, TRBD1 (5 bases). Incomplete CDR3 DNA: TGTGCCAGCAGCTTAGCCTACAGGAGCGAA. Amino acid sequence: CASSLAYRSE. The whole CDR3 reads CASSLAYRSEAFF.